A selection of T cell receptor beta chains follows, all from one sample in a study of blood T cell repertoires in COVID-19. Method: immunoSEQ multiplex PCR; TCRdb's copy keeps in-frame clones and lacks some. Of approximately 77,000 clones detected, around three quarters appear once; the ten largest clones hold 4% to 5.5%. Sequencing was carried out using peripheral blood. The receptors come from a woman aged 70-85 years with acute or convalescent COVID-19. The CDR3 runs from the conserved cysteine through the conserved F or W. The D gene is left open where the match is weak. Clone size is given for some rows only: seen once, a few or many times, or a class if the clone is expanded.

clone_size	d_call	v_call	j_call	cdr3_aa	cdr3_nt
.	.	TRBV13	TRBJ2-1	CASSSIYGVGAVNEQFF	TGTGCCAGCAGCTCTATCTATGGAGTGGGGGCCGTAAATGAGCAGTTCTTC
.	.	TRBV18	TRBJ1-2	CASSPLTVQEYGYTF	TGTGCCAGCTCACCACTTACCGTACAGGAATATGGCTACACCTTC
.	.	TRBV9	TRBJ2-5	CASSPNTGETQYF	TGTGCCAGCTCGCCTAACACGGGAGAGACCCAGTACTTC
.	TRBD1	TRBV9	TRBJ1-2	CASSPTGLGYGYTF	TGTGCCAGCAGCCCGACAGGGCTCGGCTATGGCTACACCTTC
few	.	TRBV9	TRBJ2-3	CASSVVDRRKPTDTQYF	TGTGCCAGCAGCGTAGTTGATCGCAGGAAACCCACAGATACGCAGTATTTT
.	.	TRBV7-3	TRBJ1-2	CASSPGSVLSNYGYTF	TGTGCCAGCAGCCCCGGGTCGGTCCTTTCTAACTATGGCTACACCTTC
.	.	TRBV15	TRBJ2-1	CATSGPQRQAYNEQFF	TGTGCCACCAGCGGTCCGCAAAGACAGGCCTACAATGAGCAGTTCTTC
.	.	TRBV7-9	TRBJ2-5	CASTPPGNWGETQYF	TGTGCCAGCACCCCGCCCGGGAACTGGGGAGAGACCCAGTACTTC
.	.	TRBV19	TRBJ1-5	CATTDRRSNQPQHF	TGTGCCACCACGGACAGAAGAAGCAATCAGCCCCAGCATTTT
.	.	TRBV10-3	TRBJ1-5	CAISDLDRNSNQPQHF	TGTGCCATCAGTGATTTGGACAGAAATAGCAATCAGCCCCAGCATTTT
.	TRBD2	TRBV7-7	TRBJ2-5	CASSPRSGGEETQYF	TGTGCTAGCAGCCCTCGTAGCGGGGGGGAGGAGACCCAGTACTTC
.	TRBD1	TRBV4-2	TRBJ1-1	CASSRTGGEVEAFF	TGTGCCAGCAGTCGGACAGGGGGAGAGGTTGAAGCTTTCTTT
.	TRBD2	TRBV3-1/TRBV3-2	TRBJ2-5	CASSPSGRGADQYF	TGTGCCAGCAGCCCCTCGGGGCGGGGGGCCGACCAGTACTTC
.	TRBD1	TRBV27	TRBJ2-5	CASSTRYTGGSETQYF	TGTGCCAGCAGTACCCGATATACAGGGGGCAGCGAGACCCAGTACTTC
.	.	TRBV13	TRBJ1-3	CASSLGQGRGNTIYF	TGTGCCAGCAGCCTGGGCCAGGGGCGAGGAAACACCATATATTTT
.	.	TRBV4-2	TRBJ1-4	CASSQELRGEKLFF	TGTGCCAGCAGCCAAGAGTTGCGGGGGGAAAAACTGTTTTTT
.	.	TRBV6-6	TRBJ2-4	CASSYSLGLAKNIQYF	TGTGCCAGCAGTTACTCACTCGGTCTAGCCAAAAACATTCAGTACTTC
few	.	TRBV19	TRBJ1-5	CASSIPDFSNQPQHF	TGTGCCAGTAGTATCCCCGACTTTAGCAATCAGCCCCAGCATTTT
.	TRBD1	TRBV15	TRBJ1-6	CATSRDAGGGSPLHF	TGTGCCACCAGCAGAGACGCAGGGGGCGGTTCACCCCTCCACTTT
.	TRBD1	TRBV7-9	TRBJ2-2	CASSPDVGTGGTGELFF	TGTGCCAGCAGCCCTGATGTGGGGACAGGGGGAACCGGGGAGCTGTTTTTT
once	TRBD1	TRBV24-1	TRBJ1-4	CATSDGGQSNEKLFF	TGTGCCACCAGTGATGGGGGACAGAGTAATGAAAAACTGTTTTTT
few	.	TRBV4-1	TRBJ1-5	CASSQVLVGSQPQHF	TGCGCCAGCAGCCAAGTCCTAGTCGGTAGTCAGCCCCAGCATTTT
.	TRBD1	TRBV19	TRBJ1-5	CASSMRQGLQPQHF	TGTGCCAGTAGTATGAGACAGGGGCTGCAGCCCCAGCATTTT
.	.	TRBV6-6	TRBJ2-1	CASSLDSSYNEQFF	TGTGCCAGCAGCCTCGACAGCTCCTACAATGAGCAGTTCTTC
.	.	TRBV7-3	TRBJ1-1	CASSLTPGNTEAFF	TGTGCCAGCAGCTTAACCCCCGGGAACACTGAAGCTTTCTTT
.	.	TRBV4-1	TRBJ1-1	CASRPPLGLNTEAFF	TGCGCCAGCAGGCCCCCCTTGGGCCTGAACACTGAAGCTTTCTTT
.	TRBD1	TRBV7-9	TRBJ2-7	CASSFRTGSHSYEQYF	TGTGCCAGCAGCTTTAGGACAGGGAGTCACTCCTACGAGCAGTACTTC
.	TRBD1	TRBV23-1	TRBJ1-2	CASIRGQGGFYYGYTF	TGCGCCAGCATCCGTGGACAGGGTGGATTCTACTATGGCTACACCTTC
.	.	TRBV4-2	TRBJ2-3	CASSQGLGGADTQYF	TGTGCCAGCAGCCAAGGGCTGGGTGGAGCAGATACGCAGTATTTT
.	.	TRBV18	TRBJ2-5	CASSPNRQETQYF	TGTGCCAGCTCACCAAACAGACAAGAGACCCAGTACTTC
.	TRBD1	TRBV7-9	TRBJ1-2	CASSLGDRGSRYGYTF	TGTGCCAGCAGCTTAGGGGACAGGGGTAGTCGGTATGGCTACACCTTC
.	TRBD1	TRBV9	TRBJ2-2	CASSATTGGTGELFF	TGTGCCAGCAGTGCTACGACAGGGGGCACCGGGGAGCTGTTTTTT
.	TRBD2	TRBV2	TRBJ2-5	CALKKAGEKETQYF	TGTGCCCTCAAAAAAGCGGGGGAGAAGGAGACCCAGTACTTC
.	.	TRBV27	TRBJ2-7	CASSLAGFDEQYF	TGTGCCAGCAGTTTAGCAGGGTTCGACGAGCAGTACTTC
few	TRBD2	TRBV9	TRBJ2-1	CASSASGGADEQFF	TGTGCCAGCAGCGCTAGCGGGGGGGCTGATGAGCAGTTCTTC
.	.	TRBV5-5	TRBJ1-2	CASSPQGGYGYTF	TGTGCCAGCAGCCCGCAGGGAGGCTATGGCTACACCTTC
.	TRBD1	TRBV13	TRBJ1-2	CASSDPGQGYGYTF	TGTGCCAGCAGCGATCCGGGACAGGGGTATGGCTACACCTTC
.	.	TRBV6-5	TRBJ1-6	CASSPRLGPNSPLHF	TGTGCCAGCAGCCCCAGGCTGGGGCCTAATTCACCCCTCCACTTT
.	.	TRBV27	TRBJ1-1	CASSLGAGTEAFF	TGTGCCAGCAGTTTAGGAGCGGGCACTGAAGCTTTCTTT
.	TRBD1	TRBV12-3/TRBV12-4	TRBJ1-1	CASSPTGNAFF	TGTGCCAGCAGTCCGACAGGGAACGCTTTCTTT
.	.	TRBV13	TRBJ1-3	CASSFLAPTSSGNTIYF	TGTGCCAGCAGCTTCTTGGCCCCCACTAGCTCTGGAAACACCATATATTTT
.	TRBD1	TRBV7-2	TRBJ2-5	CASSPRQGETQYF	TGTGCCAGCAGCCCCCGACAGGGGGAGACCCAGTACTTC
.	TRBD1	TRBV27	TRBJ2-5	CASSLSRQGGETQYF	TGTGCCAGCAGTTTATCCCGACAGGGGGGAGAGACCCAGTACTTC
.	.	TRBV19	TRBJ2-2	CASSIGPKYLSGELFF	TGTGCCAGTAGTATAGGGCCAAAGTATTTGTCCGGGGAGCTGTTTTTT
once	TRBD1	TRBV7-2	TRBJ1-1	CASSSRQGLYTEAFF	TGTGCCAGCAGCTCTAGACAGGGGCTTTACACTGAAGCTTTCTTT